A selection of T cell receptor beta chains follows, all from one sample in a study of blood T cell repertoires in COVID-19. Some clones are missing from TCRdb's copy, which holds only in-frame ones; the method was immunoSEQ multiplex PCR. Of some 300,000 clones listed, 80% to 90% are singletons. The sequencing sample was made of peripheral blood. These receptors all come from a woman aged 70-85 years with COVID-19, enrolled during active disease. The CDR3 runs from the conserved cysteine through the conserved F or W. The D gene is left open where the match is weak. Size is omitted from some rows. Given values are once, few, many or a class for expanded clones.

cdr3_nt	cdr3_aa	cdr3_length	d_call	clone_size	v_call	j_call
TGTGCCAGCAGAGCCCGGACGGGGAATCAGCCCCAGCATTTT	CASRARTGNQPQHF	14	-	-	TRBV28	TRBJ1-5
TGTGCCAGCAGCGCCGTCAGCGGGGGCACCGGGGAGCTGTTTTTT	CASSAVSGGTGELFF	15	TRBD2	-	TRBV9	TRBJ2-2
TGTGCCAGCTCACCTACGGACAAGGACATACCCCTCCACTTT	CASSPTDKDIPLHF	14	-	once	TRBV18	TRBJ1-6
TGTGCCAGTAGTATAAGGCTAGGGGGTGCCCAAGAGACCCAGTACTTC	CASSIRLGGAQETQYF	16	-	once	TRBV19	TRBJ2-5
TGTGCCAGCAGTGAAACAGGGGGTGGCTATGGCTACACCTTC	CASSETGGGYGYTF	14	TRBD1	-	TRBV2	TRBJ1-2
TGCACCAGCAGCCAAGATCGGAAACGGGGGGGAAACACCGGGGAGCTGTTTTTT	CTSSQDRKRGGNTGELFF	18	-	-	TRBV1	TRBJ2-2
TGTGCCAGCTCCGACCCCCATGGGGGGGACAGGTGGAACACCGGGGAGCTGTTTTTT	CASSDPHGGDRWNTGELFF	19	-	-	TRBV7-9	TRBJ2-2
TGTGCCAGCAGCTTACGGACAGCTAACACTGAAGCTTTCTTT	CASSLRTANTEAFF	14	-	-	TRBV11-1	TRBJ1-1
TGTGCCAGCAGCCTGCCGGGACAGGGCTACGAGCAGTACTTC	CASSLPGQGYEQYF	14	TRBD1	-	TRBV28	TRBJ2-7
TGTGCCAGCAGCATGAGCTCCTATAATTCACCCCTCCACTTT	CASSMSSYNSPLHF	14	-	-	TRBV6-5	TRBJ1-6
TGCGCCAGCAGTGAGAGTCAGGGGGCAACTGAAGCTTTCTTT	CASSESQGATEAFF	14	TRBD1	-	TRBV10-1	TRBJ1-1
TGTGCCAGCAGTCCTAGTAGGGAGGGAGAGACCCAGTACTTC	CASSPSREGETQYF	14	TRBD2	-	TRBV28	TRBJ2-5
TGTGCCAGCAGCTTAGGGCTAGCGGGGGGAGATACGCAGTATTTT	CASSLGLAGGDTQYF	15	TRBD2	-	TRBV7-9	TRBJ2-3
TGTGCAAGTCACCTTGGACAGGGAGGATTTTTAAGTCTAGCCAAAAACATTCAGTACTTC	CASHLGQGGFLSLAKNIQYF	20	-	-	TRBV12-2	TRBJ2-4
TGTGCCAGCAGCCCGTTTCCGGGGAGGACAGATACGCAGTATTTT	CASSPFPGRTDTQYF	15	-	-	TRBV11-2	TRBJ2-3
TGTGCCAGCAGCGAACAGGGGGCCGGCTATGGCTACACCTTC	CASSEQGAGYGYTF	14	TRBD1	-	TRBV5-4	TRBJ1-2
TGCGCCAGCAGCTCATCTTCATCGGACAGGGAGGGCTACACCTTC	CASSSSSSDREGYTF	15	TRBD1	-	TRBV5-1	TRBJ1-2
TGTGCCAGCACCCCATGGGGAGCAGCAACTAATGAAAAACTGTTTTTT	CASTPWGAATNEKLFF	16	-	-	TRBV3-1/TRBV3-2	TRBJ1-4
TGTGCCAGCACCAGGACGGGAAACTATGGCTACACCTTC	CASTRTGNYGYTF	13	-	-	TRBV9	TRBJ1-2
TGTGCCAGCAGCTTAGGTGCGGGGTGGGGCGATGAGCAGTTCTTC	CASSLGAGWGDEQFF	15	-	-	TRBV11-2	TRBJ2-1
TGTGCCACCAGTTGGGGGCTCGGCTACACCTTC	CATSWGLGYTF	11	-	few	TRBV24-1	TRBJ1-2
TGTGCCAGCAGTTTGTTTAGGAGCCCCCTTCGTTTGGAGGGCTACACCTTC	CASSLFRSPLRLEGYTF	17	-	-	TRBV28	TRBJ1-2
TGTGCCAGCACCCCCCAGGGGGACTGGATGACAGGGAATGAGCAGTTCTTC	CASTPQGDWMTGNEQFF	17	-	-	TRBV5-8	TRBJ2-1
TGTGCCACCAGTGGGCCGGGCCGGGAGGGCTACACCTTC	CATSGPGREGYTF	13	-	-	TRBV24-1	TRBJ1-2
TGCAGCGTTCTTTGGACAGCCCTCTATGGCTACACCTTC	CSVLWTALYGYTF	13	-	-	TRBV29-1	TRBJ1-2
TGTGCCAGCGAGTGGTACGAGCAGTACTTC	CASEWYEQYF	10	-	-	TRBV5-8	TRBJ2-7
TGTGCCAGCAGCCCCAGGGACTCTGGAAACACCATATATTTT	CASSPRDSGNTIYF	14	-	-	TRBV7-2	TRBJ1-3
TGTGCCAGCAGCTCAGGGTCAGGCACAGATACGCAGTATTTT	CASSSGSGTDTQYF	14	-	once	TRBV5-6	TRBJ2-3
TGTGCCAGCAGCTTAGCTCAGGGTAGAGTCACAAATGAGCAGTTCTTC	CASSLAQGRVTNEQFF	16	-	-	TRBV7-2	TRBJ2-1
TGTGCCAGCAGTCCCCGGACAGGGGAAGAAGCTTTCTTT	CASSPRTGEEAFF	13	TRBD1	few	TRBV6-2/TRBV6-3	TRBJ1-1
TGTGCCACCAGCAGAGATGGGGGGGCAGATGAAAAACTGTTTTTT	CATSRDGGADEKLFF	15	-	-	TRBV15	TRBJ1-4
TGTGCCAGCAGCTTCCTCCTAGCGGGGGAAGGCGAGCAGTACTTC	CASSFLLAGEGEQYF	15	TRBD2	-	TRBV7-2	TRBJ2-7
TGTGCCAGCAGCCTCACCGACTCTTACGAGCAGTACTTC	CASSLTDSYEQYF	13	-	-	TRBV6-6	TRBJ2-7
TGTGCCAGCAGAACGCCAACAGAAACCGGGGAGCTGTTTTTT	CASRTPTETGELFF	14	-	-	TRBV28	TRBJ2-2
TGTGCCTGGAGACCCGGGAGCGGCGGCTTTTATGGCTACACCTTC	CAWRPGSGGFYGYTF	15	-	-	TRBV30	TRBJ1-2
TGCGCCAGCAGCCAAGTTCCGGGACACCTAAACTATGGCTACACCTTC	CASSQVPGHLNYGYTF	16	-	-	TRBV4-1	TRBJ1-2
TGTGCCAGCTCACTTCTAGCGGGGGACACAGATACGCAGTATTTT	CASSLLAGDTDTQYF	15	TRBD2	-	TRBV18	TRBJ2-3
TGCAGCGTCCGATCGGGGGGCGGGTACAACACTGAAGCTTTCTTT	CSVRSGGGYNTEAFF	15	-	-	TRBV29-1	TRBJ1-1
TGTGCCAGTATCCATCGCGACAGAAAGAATTCACCCCTCCACTTT	CASIHRDRKNSPLHF	15	-	few	TRBV19	TRBJ1-6
TGTGCCAGCAGCCCGGGACTAGCTACCGGGGAGCTGTTTTTT	CASSPGLATGELFF	14	TRBD2	-	TRBV9	TRBJ2-2
TGTGCCAGCAGGAGCTCCTACGAGCAGTACTTC	CASRSSYEQYF	11	-	-	TRBV6-5	TRBJ2-7
TGTGCCAGCATCATGAATGGGCAGCCAGGGGAGACCCAGTACTTC	CASIMNGQPGETQYF	15	-	-	TRBV2	TRBJ2-5
TGCGCCAGATTACGACCGGGACTAGCGGGGATTAGCTCCTACGAGCAGTACTTC	CARLRPGLAGISSYEQYF	18	TRBD2	once	TRBV10-1	TRBJ2-7
TGTGCCAGTATGCGGCAGATGTCTCAATATGGCTACACCTTC	CASMRQMSQYGYTF	14	-	-	TRBV19	TRBJ1-2
TGCGCCAGCAGCTTGGGACAGGGTAAGGATACGCAGTATTTT	CASSLGQGKDTQYF	14	TRBD1	-	TRBV5-1	TRBJ2-3
TGTGCCACCAGTGATTTGCAGGGGGAGCAGTACTTC	CATSDLQGEQYF	12	-	-	TRBV24-1	TRBJ2-7
TGTGCTAGTGGTTATACAGGGGTGACAGACGGCTACACCTTC	CASGYTGVTDGYTF	14	TRBD1	-	TRBV12-5	TRBJ1-2
TGTGCCAGGGCCCATCCCCATGGGCGGGGGACCCTTGACGAGCAGTACTTC	CARAHPHGRGTLDEQYF	17	-	-	TRBV21-1	TRBJ2-7
TGTGCCAGCAGTACTGGGGAGAGTGAGCAGTTCTTC	CASSTGESEQFF	12	-	-	TRBV9	TRBJ2-1
TGCGCCAGCAGCTTGACGACAGGGGGCCAGGTTAATGAAAAACTGTTTTTT	CASSLTTGGQVNEKLFF	17	TRBD1	-	TRBV5-1	TRBJ1-4
TGTGCCAGCTCACCCTCGTCCGCGAACACCGGGGAGCTGTTTTTT	CASSPSSANTGELFF	15	-	-	TRBV18	TRBJ2-2
TGTGCCTGTCTAATCGGGACAGGGGTCCACGAGCAGTACTTC	CACLIGTGVHEQYF	14	TRBD1	-	TRBV30	TRBJ2-7